This TCR beta chain was captured in a study of blood T cell repertoires in COVID-19. As for the study in general: COVID-19 samples collected from the United States, Italy and Spain covered acute and convalescent phases.

The authors' processing: Nucleated cell counts were estimated from reference gene primer amplification. Sequenced by immunoSEQ multiplex PCR; TCRdb stores in-frame clones only, minus some. That table gives V, J and clone size, and the DNA gave D and trimming. The table lists about 200,000 clones, more than 80% of them singletons. Trimming pared 1 base from V and 4 bases from J, leaving 11 bases between. The germline V gene has CDR1 MNHNS and CDR2 SASEGT. The CDR3 has 16 amino acids. The sample consisted of peripheral blood. This chain connects TRBV6-1 to TRBJ1-6; no clear D. This sequence originates from a woman older than 75 with acute or convalescent COVID-19. The CDR3 sequence is CASSEERVSYNSPLHF. CDR3 in DNA: TGTGCCAGCAGTGAAGAGAGGGTCTCATATAATTCACCCCTCCACTTT.